A single T cell receptor (beta chain) is shown here with its context. What it recognizes is unknown. This specimen belongs to a study of OX40 agonist ivuxolimab in advanced cancers. Across the whole study: Among those enrolled, mean age was approximately 60 years (range roughly 23 to 79) and over 70% were male. Notes on the study in general: Expansion of clones was among the lowest in partial responders at 0.1-3.0 mg/kg. Undetermined was the antigen specificity of the expanded peripheral T cells. Some of the nonresponding patients also showed low levels of normalized T-cell clonal expansion.

The table came from immunoSEQ multiplex PCR; TCRdb's copy has only in-frame clones and leaves some out. The sample has approximately 49,000 clones; around four fifths are singletons. Germline V gene sequence: CDR1 SGHDT, CDR2 YYEEEE. Deletions cut 5 bases from V and 4 bases from J, with 18 bases between. The CDR3 runs to 15 residues. The genes are TRBV5-6 and TRBJ2-5; possibly TRBD1 or TRBD2 for D (5 bases each). This sequence originates from an adult with an advanced solid tumor such as melanoma, head and neck, liver or kidney cancer. Material: CD4+ or CD8+ T cells sorted from blood, obtained in a trial of the OX40 agonist ivuxolimab. DNA for the CDR3: TGTGCCAGCAGGTCTATCAGGGTACTAGGAGAGACCCAGTACTTC. Residues: CASRSIRVLGETQYF.